The 10 T cell receptor beta chains in this list originate from one sample, sequenced in a study of shared T cell receptors in the human thymus (dated by TCRdb to the early 2020s). Libraries were built with the immunoSEQ multiplex PCR assay. TCRdb provides this immuneACCESS table in a form limited to in-frame rearrangements. Some clones are lacking; in checked studies, under half of them reflect an unresolved V gene, and why the rest are absent is not known. This sample lists hundreds of thousands of clones; approximately 78% were detected once. About 0.014% of the sample is held by the ten biggest clonotypes. The data were also submitted as part of a second study, on human thymus T cells.

Sequencing used thymocytes. The receptors originated from a boy in the first two years of life with a congenital heart defect. Donor details come from another sample of the same person, matched by shared clones.

This chain uses TRBV29-1 with TRBJ1-4; TRBD1 aligns across 7 bases. From germline, CDR1 is SQVTM and CDR2 ANQGSEA. V lost 7 bases to trimming and J lost 6 bases; unmatched junction nucleotides: 5. The CDR3 is 12 residues long. For the CDR3, the DNA is TGCAGCGCCGGTCAGGGGGATGAAAAACTGTTTTTT. It codes for CSAGQGDEKLFF. Complete variable domain (other parts from reference TRBV29-1 and TRBJ1-4): SAVISQKPSRDICQRGTSLTIQCQVDSQVTMMFWYRQQPGQSLTLIATANQGSEATYESGFVIDKFPISRPNLTFSTLTVSNMSPEDSSIYLCSAGQGDEKLFFGSGTQLSVL.

This sequence joins TRBV30 and TRBJ1-5; no reliable D call. Between the trimmed V and J ends, which lost 3 bases and 1 base, there was a span of 13 bases. The CDR3 is 15 residues long. From germline, CDR1 is GTSNPN and CDR2 SVGIG (reference sequence). CDR3 in amino acids: CAWSARGFSNQPQHF. The CDR3 nucleotides read TGTGCCTGGAGCGCCCGGGGTTTCAGCAATCAGCCCCAGCATTTT.

This clone was counted only a few times. This chain joins TRBV5-8 and TRBJ1-5; 7 bases line up with TRBD1. This CDR3 is 16 amino acids long. CDR1 SGHTS and CDR2 YDEGEE come from the germline V gene. V dropped 4 bases and J dropped 0; count of bases not matched to a gene: 7. The CDR3 region is CASSIQGVTSNQPQHF. The DNA of the CDR3 is TGTGCCAGCAGCATCCAGGGGGTTACTAGCAATCAGCCCCAGCATTTT.

This chain links TRBV28 with TRBJ1-2; a weak D match, TRBD1 (5 bases). The CDR3 contains 15 residues. Germline V gene sequence: CDR1 MDHEN, CDR2 SYDVKM. V was cut by 6 bases and J by 4 bases, with 18 bases left in between. The CDR3: CASSPGSRGPYGYTF. CDR3 coding DNA: TGTGCCAGCAGCCCAGGGTCCCGAGGACCCTATGGCTACACCTTC.

The V gene is TRBV4-2, the J gene TRBJ2-1; tentative D call: TRBD2 (6 bases). Germline values: CDR1 LGHNA, CDR2 YNFKEQ. V lost 0 bases and J lost 14, with 11 bases in between. The CDR3 runs to 12 residues. The CDR3 bases are TGTGCCAGCAGCCAAGATGGGGGACTCAAGTTCTTC. It codes for CASSQDGGLKFF.

This clone was recorded a few times. The chain joins TRBV19 to TRBJ2-3; D unclear. Looked up from germline, CDR1 is LNHDA and CDR2 is SQIVND (reference sequence). This CDR3 is 17 amino acids long. V was cut by 0 bases and J by 0 bases, with 13 bases left in between. CDR3 nucleotides: TGTGCCAGTAGTATAGATCAAGCTAGACCTAGCACAGATACGCAGTATTTT. Translating it yields CASSIDQARPSTDTQYF.

This chain links TRBV2 with TRBJ2-7; D is perhaps TRBD2 (6 bases). V lost 5 bases and J lost 0, with 8 bases in between. Germline CDR1 and CDR2: SNHLY and FYNNEI. The CDR3 runs 13 residues. In DNA form, the CDR3 reads TGTGCCAGCAGTTGGGACTCCTCCTACGAGCAGTACTTC. Translating gives CASSWDSSYEQYF.

The chain couples TRBV4-2 to TRBJ2-7, with D perhaps matching TRBD2 (7 bases). The germline V gene encodes CDR1 LGHNA and CDR2 YNFKEQ. The CDR3 length is 15 residues. V lost 4 bases, J lost 7 bases, and 20 bases lay in between. The CDR3: CASSLGGGEAGEQYF. CDR3 nucleotides: TGTGCCAGCAGCCTAGGGGGAGGCGAAGCGGGAGAGCAGTACTTC.

The gene calls are TRBV2 and TRBJ1-3; D is ambiguous. This CDR3 is built from 12 residues. Germline values: CDR1 SNHLY, CDR2 FYNNEI. V was shortened by 2 bases and J by 4 bases, with 3 bases between the two germline ends. Written as DNA, the CDR3 is TGTGCCAGCAGTGAAACAGGAAACACCATATATTTT. Its protein product is CASSETGNTIYF. Full variable domain (rest looked up from reference TRBV2 and TRBJ1-3): EPEVTQTPSHQVTQMGQEVILRCVPISNHLYFYWYRQILGQKVEFLVSFYNNEISEKSEIFDDQFSVERPDGSNFTLKIRSTKLEDSAMYFCASSETGNTIYFGEGSWLTVV.

The chain carries TRBV28 and TRBJ2-3; 13 bases line up with TRBD2. Germline-derived CDR1 and CDR2 are MDHEN and SYDVKM. The trim removed 2 bases at V and 2 bases at J, leaving 4 bases unmatched. The CDR3 extends over 17 amino acids. The CDR3 nucleotides read TGTGCCAGCAGTTTAGGGACTAGCGGGATCTCCACAGATACGCAGTATTTT. As protein: CASSLGTSGISTDTQYF.